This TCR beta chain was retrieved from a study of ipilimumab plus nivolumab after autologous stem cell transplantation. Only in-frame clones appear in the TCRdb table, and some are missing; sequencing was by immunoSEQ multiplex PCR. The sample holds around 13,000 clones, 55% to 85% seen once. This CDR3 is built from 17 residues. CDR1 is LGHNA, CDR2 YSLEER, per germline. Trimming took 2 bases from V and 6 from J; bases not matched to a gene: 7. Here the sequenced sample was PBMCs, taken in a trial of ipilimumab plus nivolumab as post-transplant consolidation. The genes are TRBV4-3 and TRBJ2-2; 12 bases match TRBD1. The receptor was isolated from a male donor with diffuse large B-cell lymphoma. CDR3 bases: TGCGCCAGCAGCCAATCGCCGGGACAGGGGGCCTCCGGGGAGCTGTTTTTT. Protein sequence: CASSQSPGQGASGELFF.